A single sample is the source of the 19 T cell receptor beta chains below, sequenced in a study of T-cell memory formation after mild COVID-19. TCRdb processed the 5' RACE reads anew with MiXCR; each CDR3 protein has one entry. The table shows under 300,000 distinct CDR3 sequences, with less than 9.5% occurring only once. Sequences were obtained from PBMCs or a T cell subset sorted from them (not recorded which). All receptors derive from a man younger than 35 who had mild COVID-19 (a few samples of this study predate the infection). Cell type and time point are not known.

CDR3 amino acids: CASSEVYRESEQYV. The CDR3 nucleotides are TGTGCCAGCAGTGAAGTCTACAGGGAAAGCGAGCAGTACGTC. The rearrangement joins TRBV6-1 to TRBJ2-7, with D possibly TRBD1 on 6 matching bases. CDR1 and CDR2 from the germline V gene are MNHNS and SASEGT. Trimming left V 1 base short and J 6 bases short, with 13 bases between. The CDR3 is 14 residues long.

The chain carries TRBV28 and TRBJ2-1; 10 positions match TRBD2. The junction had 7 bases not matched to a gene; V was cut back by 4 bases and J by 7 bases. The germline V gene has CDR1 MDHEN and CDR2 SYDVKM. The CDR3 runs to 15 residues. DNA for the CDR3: TGTGCCAGCAGTTCAACAGGACTAGCGGTGAATGAGCAGTTCTTC. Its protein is CASSSTGLAVNEQFF.

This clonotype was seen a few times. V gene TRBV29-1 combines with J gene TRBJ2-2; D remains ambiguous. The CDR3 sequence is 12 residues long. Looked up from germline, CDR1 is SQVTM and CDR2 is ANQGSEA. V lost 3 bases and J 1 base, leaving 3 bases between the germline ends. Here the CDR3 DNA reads TGCAGCGTTGAGCGGAACACCGGGGAGCTGTTTTTT. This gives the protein CSVERNTGELFF.

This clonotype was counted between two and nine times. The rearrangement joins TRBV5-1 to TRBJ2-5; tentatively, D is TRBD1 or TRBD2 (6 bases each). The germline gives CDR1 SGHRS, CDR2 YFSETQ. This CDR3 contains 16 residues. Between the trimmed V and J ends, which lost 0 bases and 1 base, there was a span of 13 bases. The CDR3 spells CASSLVGGGAQETQYF. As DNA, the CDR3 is TGCGCCAGCAGCTTGGTCGGGGGCGGGGCCCAAGAGACCCAGTACTTC.

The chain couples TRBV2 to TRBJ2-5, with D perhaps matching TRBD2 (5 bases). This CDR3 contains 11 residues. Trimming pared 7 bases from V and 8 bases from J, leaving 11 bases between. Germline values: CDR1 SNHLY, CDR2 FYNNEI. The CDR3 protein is CASTGGLTQYF. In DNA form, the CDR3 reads TGTGCCAGCACCGGAGGTCTAACCCAGTACTTC.

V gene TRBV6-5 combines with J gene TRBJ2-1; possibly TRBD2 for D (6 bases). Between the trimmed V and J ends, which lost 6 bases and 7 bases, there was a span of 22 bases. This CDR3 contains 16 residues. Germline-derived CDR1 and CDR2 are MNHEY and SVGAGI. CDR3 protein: CASRSAPGSAGNEQFF. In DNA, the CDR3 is TGTGCCAGCAGATCCGCCCCGGGCTCGGCGGGGAATGAGCAGTTCTTC.

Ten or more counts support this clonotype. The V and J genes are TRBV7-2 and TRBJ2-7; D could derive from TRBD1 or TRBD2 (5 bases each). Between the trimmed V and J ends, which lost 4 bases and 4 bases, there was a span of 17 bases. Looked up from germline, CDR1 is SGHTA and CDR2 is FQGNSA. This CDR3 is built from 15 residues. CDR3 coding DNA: TGTGCCAGCAGCTCCCCGGACATCGGAGGTTACGAGCAGTACTTC. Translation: CASSSPDIGGYEQYF.

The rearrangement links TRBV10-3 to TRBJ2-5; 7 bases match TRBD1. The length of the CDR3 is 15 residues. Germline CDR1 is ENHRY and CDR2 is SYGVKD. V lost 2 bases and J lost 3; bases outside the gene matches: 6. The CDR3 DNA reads TGTGCCATCAGTGAGCATGGACAGGCAAAAGAGACCCAGTACTTC. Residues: CAISEHGQAKETQYF.

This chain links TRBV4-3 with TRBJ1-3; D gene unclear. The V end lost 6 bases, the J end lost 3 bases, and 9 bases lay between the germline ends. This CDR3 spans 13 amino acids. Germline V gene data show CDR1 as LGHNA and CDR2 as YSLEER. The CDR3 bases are TGCGCCAGCAGGGGCACGTATGGAAACACCATATATTTT. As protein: CASRGTYGNTIYF.

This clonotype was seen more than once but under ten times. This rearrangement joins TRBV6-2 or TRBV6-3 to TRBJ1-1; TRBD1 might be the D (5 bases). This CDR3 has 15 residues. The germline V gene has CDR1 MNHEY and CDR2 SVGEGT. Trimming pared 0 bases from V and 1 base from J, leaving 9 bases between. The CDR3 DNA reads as TGTGCCAGCAGTTACTCGAGTAGGGGGAACACTGAAGCTTTCTTT. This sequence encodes CASSYSSRGNTEAFF.

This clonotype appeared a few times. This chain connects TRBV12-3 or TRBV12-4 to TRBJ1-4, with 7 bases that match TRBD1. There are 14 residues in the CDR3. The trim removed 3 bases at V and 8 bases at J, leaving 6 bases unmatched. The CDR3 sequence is CASSFDRAGEKLFF. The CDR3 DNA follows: TGTGCCAGCAGTTTTGACAGGGCGGGGGAAAAACTGTTTTTT.

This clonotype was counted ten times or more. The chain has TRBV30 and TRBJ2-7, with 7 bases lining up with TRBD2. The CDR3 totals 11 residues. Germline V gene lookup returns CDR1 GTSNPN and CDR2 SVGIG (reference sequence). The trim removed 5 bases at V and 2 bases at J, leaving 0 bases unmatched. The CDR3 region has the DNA TGTGCCTGGGCGGGGGCCTACGAGCAGTACTTC. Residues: CAWAGAYEQYF.

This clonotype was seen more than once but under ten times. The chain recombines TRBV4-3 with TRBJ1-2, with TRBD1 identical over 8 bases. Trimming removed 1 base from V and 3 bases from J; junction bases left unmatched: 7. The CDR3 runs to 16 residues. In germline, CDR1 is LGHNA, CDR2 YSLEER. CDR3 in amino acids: CASSQASAGGDYGYTF. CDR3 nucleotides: TGCGCCAGCAGCCAAGCTTCCGCAGGGGGCGACTATGGCTACACCTTC.

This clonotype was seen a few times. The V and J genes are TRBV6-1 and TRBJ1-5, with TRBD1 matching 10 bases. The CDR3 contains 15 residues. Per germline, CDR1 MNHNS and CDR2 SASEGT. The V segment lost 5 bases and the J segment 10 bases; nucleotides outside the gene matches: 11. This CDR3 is CASSRGGQGVYPQHF. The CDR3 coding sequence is TGTGCCAGCAGTCGAGGAGGACAGGGGGTATATCCCCAGCATTTT.

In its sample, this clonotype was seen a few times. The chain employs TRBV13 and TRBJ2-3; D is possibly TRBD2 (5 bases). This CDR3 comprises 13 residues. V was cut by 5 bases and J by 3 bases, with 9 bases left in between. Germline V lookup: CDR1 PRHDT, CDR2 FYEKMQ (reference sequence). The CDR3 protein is CASSVRGTDTQYF. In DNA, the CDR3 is TGTGCCAGCAGCGTTCGGGGAACAGATACGCAGTATTTT.

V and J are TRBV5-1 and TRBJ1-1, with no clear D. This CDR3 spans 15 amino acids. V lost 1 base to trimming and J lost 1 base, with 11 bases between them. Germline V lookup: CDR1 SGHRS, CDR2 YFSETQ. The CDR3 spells CASSLSRAANTEAFF. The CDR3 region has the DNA TGCGCCAGCAGCTTGTCCCGGGCCGCGAACACTGAAGCTTTCTTT.

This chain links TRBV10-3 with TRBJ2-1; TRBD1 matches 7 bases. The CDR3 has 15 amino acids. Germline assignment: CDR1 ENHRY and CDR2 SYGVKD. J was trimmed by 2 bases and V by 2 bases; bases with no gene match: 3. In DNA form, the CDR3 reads TGTGCCATCAGTGAGACAGGGGTGGCCTACAATGAGCAGTTCTTC. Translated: CAISETGVAYNEQFF.

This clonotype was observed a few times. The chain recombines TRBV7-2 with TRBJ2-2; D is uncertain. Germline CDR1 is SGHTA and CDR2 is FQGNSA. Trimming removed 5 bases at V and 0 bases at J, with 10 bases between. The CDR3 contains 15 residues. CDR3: CASSPRRTNTGELFF. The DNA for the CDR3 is TGTGCCAGCAGCCCACGGCGAACGAACACCGGGGAGCTGTTTTTT.

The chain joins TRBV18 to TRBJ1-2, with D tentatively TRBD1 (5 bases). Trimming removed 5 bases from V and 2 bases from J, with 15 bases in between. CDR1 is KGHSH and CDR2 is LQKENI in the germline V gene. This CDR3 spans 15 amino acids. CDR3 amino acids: CASSATPGTNYGYTF. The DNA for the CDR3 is TGTGCCAGCTCAGCTACTCCAGGGACCAACTATGGCTACACCTTC.